Shown below are 16 T cell receptor beta chains from a single sample sequenced in a study of blood T cell repertoires in COVID-19. Repertoires were generated with immunoSEQ multiplex PCR, while TCRdb's copy carries only in-frame clones and drops some. The sample lists some 150,000 clones; 87% were seen once. What was sequenced was peripheral blood. These receptors were taken from a woman between 40 and 50 years old with acute or convalescent COVID-19.

This chain links TRBV9 with TRBJ1-3; 8 positions agree with TRBD1. CDR3 length: 15 amino acids. Germline lookup yields CDR1 SGDLS and CDR2 YYNGEE. Trimming at V came to 0 bases and at J to 8 bases, leaving 7 bases not matched to a gene. The CDR3 DNA follows: TGTGCCAGCAGCGTAGTGGGGGACAGGATTGACACCATATATTTT. Its protein product is CASSVVGDRIDTIYF.

V is TRBV3-1 (or the pseudogene TRBV3-2) and J is TRBJ2-7; TRBD2 matches 13 bases. V was clipped by 0 bases and J by 0 bases; unmatched bases: 5. The germline V gene has CDR1 LGHDT and CDR2 YNNKEL (reference sequence). The CDR3 consists of 18 residues. In DNA form, the CDR3 reads TGTGCCAGCAGCCAAGATGTCGGACTAGCGGGGGTCTCCTACGAGCAGTACTTC. Protein: CASSQDVGLAGVSYEQYF.

This clone was seen only a few times. The V and J genes are TRBV7-2 and TRBJ2-2; 7 positions match TRBD2. The germline gives CDR1 SGHTA, CDR2 FQGNSA. After removal of 4 bases from V and 6 bases from J, the junction contained 14 bases not matched to a gene. The CDR3 extends over 17 amino acids. CDR3 region: CASSSPRPGRFAGELFF. Here the CDR3 DNA reads TGTGCCAGCAGCTCCCCACGTCCCGGGAGGTTTGCCGGGGAGCTGTTTTTT.

V gene TRBV5-1 combines with J gene TRBJ1-5; D is unresolved. V lost 4 bases and J 1 base, leaving 12 bases between the germline ends. CDR1 and CDR2 (germline): SGHRS, YFSETQ. The length of the CDR3 is 15 residues. For the CDR3, the DNA is TGCGCCAGCAGCCTGACGGGGTCGAGCAATCAGCCCCAGCATTTT. It codes for CASSLTGSSNQPQHF.

V and J are TRBV6-1 and TRBJ1-1; 8 bases line up with TRBD1. V lost 2 bases to trimming and J lost 3 bases; unmatched junction nucleotides: 5. Germline V gene sequence: CDR1 MNHNS, CDR2 SASEGT. CDR3 length equals 15 residues. The CDR3 DNA reads as TGTGCCAGCAGTGAACCCAAGACAGGGGACACTGAAGCTTTCTTT. Translated: CASSEPKTGDTEAFF.

This clone occurred a few times. The CDR3 loop reads CASSPRDREQYF. The CDR3 DNA is TGTGCCAGCAGTCCGCGGGACAGGGAGCAGTACTTC. The genes are TRBV6-2 or TRBV6-3 and TRBJ2-7; 8 bases match TRBD1. CDR3 length equals 12 residues. V lost 5 bases to trimming and J lost 7 bases; unmatched junction nucleotides: 4. The germline CDR1 and CDR2 sequences are MNHEY and SVGEGT.

This chain links TRBV5-5 with TRBJ1-5; D is perhaps TRBD1 (6 bases). The CDR3 covers 16 residues. The V and J ends lost 4 bases and 1 base respectively, with 15 bases between them. In germline, CDR1 is SGHKS, CDR2 YYEKEE (reference sequence). CDR3 protein: CASSPYRDGSNQPQHF. CDR3 sequence (DNA): TGTGCCAGCAGCCCATACAGGGACGGGAGCAATCAGCCCCAGCATTTT.

The rearrangement links TRBV6-5 to TRBJ1-1; D is ambiguous. Germline V gene data show CDR1 as MNHEY and CDR2 as SVGAGI. The V gene lost 6 bases and the J gene lost 5 bases, with 7 bases spanning the gap. The CDR3 loop spans 11 amino acids. The CDR3 DNA sequence: TGTGCCAGCAGCCTCGGGACTGAAGCTTTCTTT. It translates to CASSLGTEAFF.

This clone appeared once. The chain combines TRBV4-3 with TRBJ2-2, with 7 nucleotides matching TRBD1. V gave up 2 bases and J gave up 7 bases; unmatched junction bases: 7. CDR1 and CDR2 from the germline V gene are LGHNA and YSLEER. The CDR3 covers 15 residues. This chain's CDR3 is CASSQQGRDSGELFF. In DNA form, the CDR3 reads TGCGCCAGCAGCCAACAGGGTCGGGACAGCGGGGAGCTGTTTTTT.

The chain couples TRBV18 to TRBJ2-4, with 9 bases matching TRBD1. V lost 3 bases to trimming and J lost 1 base; unmatched junction nucleotides: 13. The germline V gene encodes CDR1 KGHSH and CDR2 LQKENI. The CDR3 is 19 residues long. The CDR3 region is CASSPTLLGDRAAKNIQYF. In DNA form, the CDR3 reads TGTGCCAGCTCACCCACTTTATTGGGGGACAGGGCGGCCAAAAACATTCAGTACTTC.

This CDR3 reads CASSTGKTSYEQYF. CDR3 nucleotide sequence: TGTGCCAGCTCAACAGGGAAGACCTCCTACGAGCAGTACTTC. V is TRBV18 and J is TRBJ2-7, with TRBD1 as a possible D gene (6 bases). This CDR3 is built from 14 residues. Looked up from germline, CDR1 is KGHSH and CDR2 is LQKENI. Trimming removed 5 bases at V and 0 bases at J, with 11 bases between.

V and J are TRBV7-3 and TRBJ2-3; 12 nucleotides line up with TRBD2. CDR1 and CDR2 from the germline V gene are SGHTA and FQGTGA. After removal of 4 bases from V and 11 bases from J, the junction contained 1 base not matched to a gene. This CDR3 is built from 12 residues. The CDR3 here is CASSSSGGEQYF. The CDR3 nucleotides are TGTGCCAGCAGCTCTAGCGGGGGGGAGCAGTATTTT.

V and J are TRBV4-1 and TRBJ1-4; 8 bases map to TRBD1. Germline assignment: CDR1 MGHRA and CDR2 YSYEKL. Germline trimming cut 3 bases from V and 10 bases from J; bases unmatched to any gene: 13. The CDR3 consists of 16 residues. CDR3 in amino acids: CASSHPSGTGIRKLFF. The CDR3 coding sequence is TGCGCCAGCAGCCACCCCTCCGGGACAGGAATACGAAAACTGTTTTTT.

The chain uses TRBV7-2 and TRBJ2-3; D ambiguous. Trimming left V 3 bases short and J 8 bases short, with 12 bases between. The V gene's germline CDR1 is SGHTA and CDR2 FQGNSA. The CDR3 has 13 residues. CDR3 coding DNA: TGTGCCAGCAGCTTGGTCCTACCCGGTACGCAGTATTTT. Amino acid sequence: CASSLVLPGTQYF.

The genes are TRBV7-9 and TRBJ1-1, with a tentative D call TRBD1 (5 bases). The V and J ends lost 7 bases and 4 bases respectively, with 13 bases between them. CDR3 length: 13 residues. Germline CDR1 SEHNR, CDR2 FQNEAQ (reference sequence). CDR3 bases: TGTGCCAGCACCTTGGGGGAGTTCACTGAAGCTTTCTTT. Protein sequence: CASTLGEFTEAFF.

The chain carries TRBV7-9 and TRBJ2-1, with a weak D call TRBD1 (6 bases). Germline V gene data show CDR1 as SEHNR and CDR2 as FQNEAQ (reference sequence). Trimming stripped 6 bases from V and 8 bases from J, with 20 bases between. The CDR3 has 15 residues. The CDR3 sequence: CASSQGSPGPYEQFF. DNA for the CDR3: TGTGCCAGCAGTCAGGGGTCTCCAGGGCCGTATGAGCAGTTCTTC.